The T cell receptor (beta chain) described here comes from a study of graft-versus-host responses after intestinal transplantation. For the study at large: Anti-thymocyte globulin served as induction for all recipients, who then took tacrolimus and steroids for about three years.

Generated by immunoSEQ multiplex PCR, the TCRdb table keeps only in-frame clones and is missing some. The sample shows 65,000 to 90,000 clones, under 95% of them seen only once. General study findings and limits: GvH clones surfaced in recipient marrow, some emerging earlier in ileum or blood.

Germline CDR1 and CDR2: MNHEY and SMNVEV (reference sequence). The CDR3 runs to 14 residues. Notes on this clone: Antigen unknown.

The V call is TRBV27, the J call TRBJ2-5; 9 nucleotides line up with TRBD1. The J call is doubtful: the DNA matches TRBJ2-7 better. This receptor was taken from a human donor who was the organ donor for an intestinal transplant. Sample: unstimulated CD8+ T cells sorted from spleen or lymph node cells, taken before transplant. The DNA of the CDR3 is TGTGCCAGCAGTAAGGGGGACAGGGCCTACGAGCAGTACTTC. Protein: CASSKGDRAYEQYF.